Shown below are 8 T cell receptor beta chains from a single sample sequenced in a study of T cell changes during pregnancy in multiple sclerosis. Sequenced by immunoSEQ multiplex PCR; TCRdb stores in-frame clones only, minus some. The table has approximately 92,000 clones, approximately 92% seen once. This specimen was peripheral blood, taken in the first trimester of pregnancy. The receptors shown here come from a female donor with multiple sclerosis, enrolled in a pregnancy study.

This clone was counted a single time. The chain recombines TRBV7-2 with TRBJ1-1, with D tentatively TRBD1 (5 bases). V gave up 5 bases and J gave up 1 base, with 11 bases separating them. CDR1 SGHTA and CDR2 FQGNSA come from the germline V gene. This CDR3 comprises 14 residues. The CDR3 region is CASSPRTRNTEAFF. The CDR3 nucleotides are TGTGCCAGCAGCCCACGGACACGGAACACTGAAGCTTTCTTT.

This clone was seen a single time. This chain uses TRBV6-6 with TRBJ1-5, with TRBD1 matching over 7 bases. J lost 6 bases, V lost 6 bases, and 8 bases had no gene match. The CDR3 totals 14 residues. Germline V gives CDR1 MNHNY, CDR2 SVGAGI (reference sequence). CDR3 in amino acids: CASSVTGWGQPQHF. Here the CDR3 DNA reads TGTGCCAGCAGCGTGACAGGGTGGGGTCAGCCCCAGCATTTT.

J is TRBJ2-2 and V is TRBV25-1; weak D call: TRBD2 (5 bases). The length of the CDR3 is 13 residues. With 10 bases removed from V and 3 bases from J, the gap between germline ends came to 12 bases. Germline V CDR1 and CDR2: MGHDK, SYGVNS. CDR3 bases: TGTGCCACCCTGGACTCTTACACCGGGGAGCTGTTTTTT. Translation gives CATLDSYTGELFF. Together with reference TRBV25-1 and TRBJ2-2, the CDR3 gives the full variable domain: EADIYQTPRYLVIGTGKKITLECSQTMGHDKMYWYQQDPGMELHLIHYSYGVNSTEKGDLSSESTVSRIRTEHFPLTLESARPSHTSQYLCATLDSYTGELFFGEGSRLTVL.

This clone showed up just once. V usage is TRBV15 and J usage is TRBJ2-1, with 9 bases identical to TRBD1. V shed 0 bases, J shed 8 bases, and the junction held 11 bases outside the gene matches. The CDR3 has 17 residues. Germline V lookup: CDR1 LNHNV, CDR2 YYDKDF (reference sequence). This CDR3 is CATSRDRGGTGWYEQFF. CDR3 nucleotide sequence: TGTGCCACCAGCAGAGATCGAGGAGGGACAGGGTGGTATGAGCAGTTCTTC.

This chain joins TRBV5-1 and TRBJ2-2; the match to TRBD2 covers 8 bases. The CDR3 contains 18 residues. Per the germline V gene, CDR1 is SGHRS and CDR2 is YFSETQ. Germline trimming cut 7 bases from V and 0 bases from J; bases unmatched to any gene: 14. The CDR3 bases are TGCGCCAGCCGCCCAAACGGGAGGGGTCCCGCGAACACCGGGGAGCTGTTTTTT. This gives the protein CASRPNGRGPANTGELFF. The full variable domain, in which reference TRBV5-1 and TRBJ2-2 provide the parts outside the CDR3, is KAGVTQTPRYLIKTRGQQVTLSCSPISGHRSVSWYQQTPGQGLQFLFEYFSETQRNKGNFPGRFSGRQFSNSRSEMNVSTLELGDSALYLCASRPNGRGPANTGELFFGEGSRLTVL.

The rearrangement joins TRBV15 to TRBJ2-7, with TRBD2 identical over 10 bases. The CDR3 runs to 14 residues. V gave up 3 bases and J gave up 6 bases; unmatched junction bases: 5. Germline V lookup: CDR1 LNHNV, CDR2 YYDKDF (reference sequence). The chain's CDR3 is CATSSGTSEFEQYF. DNA of the CDR3: TGTGCCACCAGCAGCGGGACTAGCGAGTTCGAGCAGTACTTC.

The chain uses TRBV6-5 and TRBJ1-1; D unclear. Germline CDR1 MNHEY, CDR2 SVGAGI. There are 16 residues in the CDR3. Trimming pared 0 bases from V and 6 bases from J, leaving 17 bases between. This CDR3 is CASSYSELTEGPEAFF. In DNA form, the CDR3 reads TGTGCCAGCAGTTACTCGGAGTTGACCGAAGGTCCTGAAGCTTTCTTT.

The chain is built from TRBV7-7 and TRBJ2-6; tentatively, D is TRBD2 (6 bases). CDR3 size: 14 residues. Germline loops: CDR1 SSHAT, CDR2 FNYEAQ (reference sequence). CDR3 DNA: TGTGCTAGCGGTCCGGGCTCTGGGGCCAACGTCCTGACTTTC. Amino acids: CASGPGSGANVLTF. The entire variable domain, with the rest obtained from reference TRBV7-7 and TRBJ2-6, is as follows: GAGVSQSPRYKVTKRGQDVTLRCDPISSHATLYWYQQALGQGPEFLTYFNYEAQPDKSGLPSDRFSAERPEGSISTLTIQRTEQRDSAMYRCASGPGSGANVLTFGAGSRLTVL.